This T cell receptor (beta chain) is from a study of blood T cell repertoires in COVID-19. Sequencing used immunoSEQ multiplex PCR; TCRdb keeps in-frame clones, though not all of them. The sample lists approximately 50,000 clones, over 65% occurring once. This CDR3 region has 13 residues. Germline assignment: CDR1 SQVTM and CDR2 ANQGSEA. V lost 5 bases and J lost 3, with 14 bases in between. Seattle patients were enrolled while actively infected and followed longitudinally. This sequence originates from a man of 80 years or more with COVID-19, enrolled during active disease. The chain links TRBV29-1 to TRBJ2-7; D gene uncertain. Sequencing input: peripheral blood. The CDR3 loop reads CSVRSDRVYEQYF. CDR3 nucleotide sequence: TGCAGCGTTAGAAGCGATCGGGTCTACGAGCAGTACTTC.